This T cell receptor (beta chain) stems from a study of blood T cells in healthy people across ages. Germline CDR1 DFQATT, CDR2 SNEGSKA (reference sequence). Trimming removed 5 bases at V and 2 bases at J, with 13 bases between. The CDR3 is 13 residues long. With a J-beta primer mix and a sample-barcoded 5' primer, a second PCR ran about 7 to 12 cycles. Each TCR beta cDNA got a 12-nucleotide random molecular identifier. Each CDR3 protein gets one entry after TCRdb re-called the 5' RACE reads with MiXCR. Here the sample spans 710,000 or so distinct CDR3 sequences, roughly 32% being singletons. Details on this clonotype: What it recognizes is unknown.

Drawn from each donor were approximately 10 milliliters of peripheral blood. General observations from the study: Roughly linearly, TCR beta diversity per million T cells fell as age increased. Versus aged donors, long-lived donors had higher diversity and more naive CD4+ cells.

V and J are TRBV20-1 and TRBJ2-7; possibly TRBD1 for D (6 bases). This clonotype originated in a woman older than 75 in good health. The sample taken for sequencing was blood. DNA for the CDR3: TGCAGTGCTTCCGGGACACACACCTACGAGCAGTACTTC. Translated: CSASGTHTYEQYF.